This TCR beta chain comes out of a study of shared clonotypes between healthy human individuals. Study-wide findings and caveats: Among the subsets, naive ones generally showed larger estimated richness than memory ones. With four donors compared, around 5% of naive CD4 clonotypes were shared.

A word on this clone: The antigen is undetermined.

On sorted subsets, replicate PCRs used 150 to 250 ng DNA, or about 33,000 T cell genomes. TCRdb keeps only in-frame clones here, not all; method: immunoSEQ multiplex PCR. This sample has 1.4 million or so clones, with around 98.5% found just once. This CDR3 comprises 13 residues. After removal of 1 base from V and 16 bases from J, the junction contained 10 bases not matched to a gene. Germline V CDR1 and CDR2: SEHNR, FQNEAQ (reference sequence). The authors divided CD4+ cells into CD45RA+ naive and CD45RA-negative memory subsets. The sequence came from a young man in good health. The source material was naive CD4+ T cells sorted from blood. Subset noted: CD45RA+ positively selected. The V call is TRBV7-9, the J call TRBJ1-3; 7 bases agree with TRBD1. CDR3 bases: TGTGCCAGCAGCTTAGTAGCGCCGGGACAGACGTATTTT. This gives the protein CASSLVAPGQTYF.